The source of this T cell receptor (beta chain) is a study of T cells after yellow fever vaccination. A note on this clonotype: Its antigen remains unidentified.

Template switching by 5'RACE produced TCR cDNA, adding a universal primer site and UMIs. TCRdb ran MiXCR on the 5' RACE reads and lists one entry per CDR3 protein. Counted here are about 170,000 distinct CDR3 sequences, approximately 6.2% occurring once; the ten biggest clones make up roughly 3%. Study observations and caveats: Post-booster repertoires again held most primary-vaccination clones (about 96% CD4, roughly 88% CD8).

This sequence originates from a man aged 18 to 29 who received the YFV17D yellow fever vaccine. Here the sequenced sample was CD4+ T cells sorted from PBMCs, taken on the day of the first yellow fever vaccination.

In DNA form, the CDR3 reads TGTGCCAGCAGTCCACAGACAGGTCCTCGCTATGGCTACACCTTC. Encoded protein: CASSPQTGPRYGYTF. The chain uses TRBV12-3 or TRBV12-4 and TRBJ1-2, with D perhaps TRBD1 (6 bases). V lost 5 bases and J 4 bases, leaving 17 bases between the germline ends. This CDR3 comprises 15 residues.